What follows is one T cell receptor (beta chain) and its context. Donors were grouped by their self-reported clinical history. The recovered donors of Cohort 3 showed two negative PCRs, clearance, or symptom resolution. V lost 5 bases and J lost 5, with 12 bases in between. There are 13 residues in the CDR3. Germline loops: CDR1 SEHNR, CDR2 FQNEAQ (reference sequence). This sample was taken from a study of blood T cell repertoires in COVID-19. Study as a whole: Italy, Spain and the United States were the sources of the convalescent and acute COVID-19 samples.

In the authors' workflow: Estimates of nucleated cell counts were drawn from the amplification of reference gene primers. The assay was immunoSEQ multiplex PCR, and TCRdb's table has in-frame clones only and misses some. V and J calls and clone size are those listed in that table; D and trimming were worked out from the DNA. The sample includes roughly 260,000 clones, 70% to 90% of them seen just once. Sample: PBMCs or T cells enriched from blood (not recorded which). This chain connects TRBV7-9 to TRBJ2-5; tentative D call: TRBD2 (5 bases). The sequence derives from a woman aged 45 to 65 who had recovered from COVID-19. The CDR3 coding sequence is TGTGCCAGCAGCCGACTCGGGGTGGAGACCCAGTACTTC. Its translation is CASSRLGVETQYF.